The 8 T cell receptor beta chains reported below all come from one sample, sequenced in a study of OX40 agonist ivuxolimab in advanced cancers. Measured with immunoSEQ multiplex PCR; TCRdb has only the in-frame clones, and not every one. This table holds around 56,000 clones, about 85% found once. The specimen was CD4+ or CD8+ T cells sorted from blood, collected in a trial of the OX40 agonist ivuxolimab. The receptor source for this set is an adult with an advanced solid tumor such as melanoma, head and neck, liver or kidney cancer.

The rearrangement uses TRBV28 and TRBJ2-4; 8 bases are shared with TRBD1. Germline V gives CDR1 MDHEN, CDR2 SYDVKM. The CDR3 contains 14 residues. V was pared by 1 base and J by 12 bases, with 8 bases of the junction left unmatched. CDR3 sequence: CASSLSGQVNHQYF. CDR3 nucleotides: TGTGCCAGCAGTTTATCGGGACAGGTCAACCATCAGTACTTC.

The rearrangement joins TRBV15 to TRBJ2-2; 8 nucleotides match TRBD2. Germline CDR1 and CDR2: LNHNV and YYDKDF (reference sequence). The trim removed 4 bases at V and 6 bases at J, leaving 7 bases unmatched. The CDR3 spans 15 residues. CDR3 protein: CATSKGRGASGELFF. CDR3 bases: TGTGCCACCAGCAAGGGGCGGGGGGCGTCCGGGGAGCTGTTTTTT.

V usage is TRBV7-3 and J usage is TRBJ1-2, with D unresolved. Between the trimmed V and J ends, which lost 0 bases and 1 base, there was a span of 6 bases. This CDR3 is built from 14 residues. The V gene's germline CDR1 is SGHTA and CDR2 FQGTGA. The CDR3 bases are TGTGCCAGCAGCTTAACGGGTGATAACTATGGCTACACCTTC. Its translation: CASSLTGDNYGYTF.

V gene TRBV7-2 combines with J gene TRBJ2-1; maybe TRBD2 (6 bases). Germline CDR1 and CDR2: SGHTA and FQGNSA. V lost 1 base and J lost 0, with 7 bases in between. This CDR3 comprises 15 residues. The CDR3 DNA reads as TGTGCCAGCAGCTTAGGTAGCGGCTCCTACAATGAGCAGTTCTTC. Its protein product is CASSLGSGSYNEQFF.

The chain links TRBV6-5 to TRBJ2-1; 10 bases line up with TRBD2. The CDR3 is 14 residues long. Trimming cost V 5 bases and J 7 bases; bases outside gene matches: 5. The germline CDR1 and CDR2 sequences are MNHEY and SVGAGI. CDR3 sequence (DNA): TGTGCCAGCAGTCGCGGACTAGCGGAGAATGAGCAGTTCTTC. Its translation is CASSRGLAENEQFF.

The rearrangement uses TRBV9 and TRBJ2-1; 9 bases line up with TRBD2. The V segment lost 2 bases and the J segment 4 bases; nucleotides outside the gene matches: 7. Looked up from germline, CDR1 is SGDLS and CDR2 is YYNGEE. The CDR3 contains 16 residues. The CDR3 is CASSVDRREGYNEQFF. In DNA, the CDR3 is TGTGCCAGCAGCGTCGATAGGCGGGAGGGTTACAATGAGCAGTTCTTC.

The CDR3 loop reads CASRGGSTYEQYF. The CDR3 nucleotides are TGTGCCAGCAGGGGCGGGTCGACCTACGAGCAGTACTTC. The J gene is TRBJ2-7, the V gene TRBV2; perhaps TRBD2 as D (5 bases). Trimming shortened V by 6 bases and J by 2 bases, and 11 bases separated the two germline ends. The CDR3 consists of 13 residues. Germline V gene data show CDR1 as SNHLY and CDR2 as FYNNEI.

The J gene is TRBJ1-1, the V gene TRBV19; the D gene is possibly TRBD1 (6 bases). Germline V gene data show CDR1 as LNHDA and CDR2 as SQIVND (reference sequence). Between the trimmed V and J ends, which lost 8 bases and 7 bases, there was a span of 17 bases. The CDR3 is made up of 13 amino acids. This CDR3 is CASHPRGRDEAFF. The CDR3 DNA is TGTGCCAGTCACCCCAGGGGCCGTGATGAAGCTTTCTTT. Complete variable domain (other parts from reference TRBV19 and TRBJ1-1): DGGITQSPKYLFRKEGQNVTLSCEQNLNHDAMYWYRQDPGQGLRLIYYSQIVNDFQKGDIAEGYSVSREKKESFPLTVTSAQKNPTAFYLCASHPRGRDEAFFGQGTRLTVV.